This TCR beta chain is from a study of T-cell reconstitution after alpha-beta-depleted transplantation in children. On this clonotype: Its antigen is not identified.

A TCRbeta library incorporating unique molecular identifiers was prepared. TCRdb recomputed calls from the PCR reads with MiXCR, one row per CDR3 protein. The sample contains about 830,000 distinct CDR3 sequences, 15% to 20% of which appear only once. Study conclusions and caveats: Expanded clones from the graft, numbering several hundred, reportedly supplied alpha-beta T cells about two months after transplant. It was surviving recipient T cells and thymic progenitors that gave some patients high TCRbeta diversity at day 60. At one year after transplant, newly produced T cells mostly accounted for T-cell counts and diversity.

Sequencing used PBMCs, mostly from graft donor cells, obtained 360 days after TCRalphabeta/CD19-depleted stem cell transplant. The receptor was derived from a male patient under 18 who had a stem cell transplant for acute lymphoblastic leukemia, so the T cells may come from the graft donor.

The CDR3 is CASSWFTGELFF. In DNA, the CDR3 is TGTGCCAGTAGTTGGTTCACCGGGGAGCTGTTTTTT. The chain recombines TRBV19 with TRBJ2-2, with unresolved D. The CDR3 has 12 residues. Trimming left V 5 bases short and J 4 bases short, with 5 bases between. CDR1 is LNHDA, CDR2 SQIVND, per germline (reference sequence).